These T cell receptor beta chains were read from a single sample in a study of early T cells in non-severe SARS-CoV-2 infection. TCRdb itself ran the 5' RACE reads through MiXCR, one entry per CDR3 protein. The table records roughly 69,000 distinct CDR3 sequences, roughly 8.2% of them present only once. This specimen consisted of whole blood, obtained at baseline. The receptors stem from an adult who was a healthcare worker with PCR-confirmed SARS-CoV-2 infection or an uninfected control (not recorded which). Both conserved end residues are part of each CDR3. The D gene is left open where the match is weak. A clone size is listed for some rows: how often the clone was seen (once, few, many), or a class if it is expanded.

v_gene	j_gene	d_gene	abundance	len	CDR3nt	CDR3aa
TRBV6-1	TRBJ2-5	NA	NA	14	TGTGCCAGCAGTGGAAACCCCAGTCAAGAGACCCAGTACTTC	CASSGNPSQETQYF
TRBV10-3	TRBJ2-1	TRBD2	few	14	TGTGCCATCGGGGGTGCGGGAGGGAGTGATGAGCAGTTCTTC	CAIGGAGGSDEQFF
TRBV19	TRBJ2-5	TRBD2	few	18	TGTGCCAGTAGTACCCCAAATCCATCGACTAGCGGGGGGGAGACCCAGTACTTC	CASSTPNPSTSGGETQYF
TRBV20-1	TRBJ2-1	NA	NA	16	TGCAGTGCTAGAGTGGCAAGGAGGGACCAATACAATGAGCAGTTCTTC	CSARVARRDQYNEQFF
TRBV7-2	TRBJ2-7	NA	NA	15	TGTGCCAGCAGCTTAAGTACAGGGAGGTTGTACGAGCAGTACTTC	CASSLSTGRLYEQYF
TRBV19	TRBJ2-1	NA	few	16	TGTGCCAGTAGCACCCCGGCGGGGGCCGCCTACAATGAGCAGTTCTTC	CASSTPAGAAYNEQFF
TRBV10-2	TRBJ1-5	NA	NA	17	TGCGCCAGCAGTTCTGGACGGGACGGGCTGAGCAATCAGCCCCAGCATTTT	CASSSGRDGLSNQPQHF
TRBV6-5	TRBJ1-1	NA	many	14	TGTGCCAGCAGTTACGGAGATAGGGGCACTGAAGCTTTCTTT	CASSYGDRGTEAFF
TRBV4-1	TRBJ2-2	NA	NA	13	TGCGCCAGCAGCCAAGATTGGACCGGGGAGCTGTTTTTT	CASSQDWTGELFF
TRBV4-2	TRBJ2-1	TRBD2	few	18	TGTGCCAGCAGCCCCTCCGGGGGGCTAGCGGGGGATTACAATGAGCAGTTCTTC	CASSPSGGLAGDYNEQFF
TRBV18	TRBJ2-7	TRBD2	NA	14	TGTGCCAGCTCACCTCTAGCGGGAGGAGATGAGCAGTACTTC	CASSPLAGGDEQYF
TRBV3-1	TRBJ2-2	NA	NA	15	TGTGCCAGCAGCCAAGCACAGGGCAGCACCGGGGAGCTGTTTTTT	CASSQAQGSTGELFF
TRBV7-2	TRBJ2-4	TRBD2	many	14	TGTGCCAGCAGCGCCAGCGGGAGAAGGAACATTCAGTACTTC	CASSASGRRNIQYF
TRBV5-1	TRBJ2-7	NA	few	16	TGCGCCAGCACAAATACCGCAAGGGCCAGCTCCTACGAGCAGTACTTC	CASTNTARASSYEQYF
TRBV6-5	TRBJ1-2	NA	NA	13	TGTGCCAGCAGTTACTCTATCTATGGCGGCTACACCTTC	CASSYSIYGGYTF
TRBV7-9	TRBJ2-3	NA	NA	16	TGTGCCAGCAGACCCCGCGGAAGTTTAATCACAGATACGCAGTATTTT	CASRPRGSLITDTQYF
TRBV19	TRBJ2-1	NA	many	14	TGTGCCAGTAGTCCTACAGGGACTCCAGATGAGCAGTTCTTC	CASSPTGTPDEQFF
TRBV12-3/TRBV12-4	TRBJ2-1	TRBD2	NA	17	TGTGCCAGCACTCTCTACAGACCGTCTAGCGGGGAACATGAGCAGTTCTTC	CASTLYRPSSGEHEQFF
TRBV29-1	TRBJ1-2	NA	NA	12	TGCAGCGCGGTATACCCATGGAAAGGCTACACCTTC	CSAVYPWKGYTF
TRBV6-6	TRBJ2-7	TRBD1	NA	14	TGTGCCAGCAGTTACTGGGACAGGGCCTACGAGCAGTACTTC	CASSYWDRAYEQYF
TRBV20-1	TRBJ2-5	TRBD2	many	14	TGCAGTGCTCCTGAGGCGGGAGGAAGAGAGACCCAGTACTTC	CSAPEAGGRETQYF
TRBV27	TRBJ1-1	TRBD1	many	13	TGTGCCAGCAGTTTCAGAGAGGGGGCGGAAGCTTTCTTT	CASSFREGAEAFF
TRBV20-1	TRBJ2-5	NA	NA	13	TGCAGTGCTAGACGGCCCCCGGGGGAGACCCAGTACTTC	CSARRPPGETQYF
TRBV5-1	TRBJ2-1	NA	few	14	TGCGCCAGCAGCTTGGATGGAGGGTACAATGAGCAGTTCTTC	CASSLDGGYNEQFF
TRBV4-2	TRBJ1-1	NA	many	11	TGTGCCAGCAGCCAAGAAGCTGAAGCTTTCTTT	CASSQEAEAFF
TRBV12-5	TRBJ1-5	NA	NA	15	TGTGCTAGTGGTCAACTTACAGGTAGCAATCAGCCCCAGCATTTT	CASGQLTGSNQPQHF
TRBV4-3	TRBJ2-2	NA	NA	16	TGCGCCAGCAGCCAAGTAGTAGCGGTGAACACCGGGGAGCTGTTTTTT	CASSQVVAVNTGELFF
TRBV5-5	TRBJ1-4	NA	NA	14	TGTGCCAGCAGCGGGGGAGGAACTAATGAAAAACTGTTTTTT	CASSGGGTNEKLFF
TRBV11-2	TRBJ2-2	TRBD2	NA	16	TGTGCCAGCAGCCGGGGACTAGCGGGAGGAACCGGGGAGCTGTTTTTT	CASSRGLAGGTGELFF
TRBV28	TRBJ1-1	NA	NA	14	TGTGCCAGCAGCCTGGGCGGGGGGCAGACTGAAGCTTTCTTT	CASSLGGGQTEAFF
TRBV4-1	TRBJ2-7	NA	few	15	TGCGCCAGCAGGCGCGCTCTTGGGCAAAGCAACGAGCAGTACTTC	CASRRALGQSNEQYF
TRBV10-3	TRBJ2-1	NA	NA	14	TGTGCCATCAGAGTAACTTCGACCGCGAATGAGCAGTTCTTC	CAIRVTSTANEQFF
TRBV6-6	TRBJ2-5	NA	many	13	TGTGCCAGCAGCTCTTTTCCCGTGGAGACCCAGTACTTC	CASSSFPVETQYF
TRBV27	TRBJ2-1	TRBD2	NA	14	TGTGCCAGCGGGGGACTAGCGGGTTACAATGAGCAGTTCTTC	CASGGLAGYNEQFF
TRBV18	TRBJ1-3	NA	few	15	TGTGCCAGCTCACCCCTCGGGGGCTCTGGAAACACCATATATTTT	CASSPLGGSGNTIYF
TRBV6-2/TRBV6-3	TRBJ1-5	NA	few	17	TGTGCCAGCAGTTACTTGTATCGGGGCACGGGCAATCAGCCCCAGCATTTT	CASSYLYRGTGNQPQHF
TRBV7-9	TRBJ2-1	NA	many	15	TGTGCCAGCAGCTTAGTTGGTACCCCCTACAATGAGCAGTTCTTC	CASSLVGTPYNEQFF
TRBV4-3	TRBJ2-5	TRBD2	few	16	TGCGCCAGCAGTCGGACTAGAGGGGCCACCCAAGAGACCCAGTACTTC	CASSRTRGATQETQYF
TRBV29-1	TRBJ1-1	NA	NA	13	TGCAGCGCCGGATGGGGCAAAAACACTGAAGCTTTCTTT	CSAGWGKNTEAFF
TRBV10-3	TRBJ2-3	NA	NA	14	TGTGCCATCAGGTCGGGAGAAGGGCCAGATACGCAGTATTTT	CAIRSGEGPDTQYF